These 27 T cell receptor beta chains were all obtained from the same sample, sequenced in a study of blood T cell repertoires in COVID-19. TCRdb keeps only in-frame clones here, not all; method: immunoSEQ multiplex PCR. The sample holds roughly 280,000 clones; less than 90% are singletons and the top ten take approximately 3%. The sequenced sample consisted of PBMCs or T cells enriched from blood (not recorded which). The receptors come from a woman aged 45-59 years who had recovered from COVID-19.

This clone has just a few counts. The chain employs TRBV11-3 and TRBJ1-6; D uncertain. The CDR3 is 13 amino acids. CDR1 SGHNT and CDR2 YENEEA come from the germline V gene. The germline V and J ends were trimmed by 1 base and 8 bases, with 6 bases remaining between them. CDR3 nucleotide sequence: TGTGCCAGCAGCTTAGGCGGAGATTCACCCCTCCACTTT. Translated, it gives CASSLGGDSPLHF. The entire variable domain, with the rest obtained from reference TRBV11-3 and TRBJ1-6, is as follows: EAGVVQSPRYKIIEKKQPVAFWCNPISGHNTLYWYLQNLGQGPELLIRYENEEAVDDSQLPKDRFSAERLKGVDSTLKIQPAELGDSAVYLCASSLGGDSPLHFGNGTRLTVT.

V gene TRBV4-2 combines with J gene TRBJ2-2; 7 positions match TRBD2. This CDR3 spans 16 amino acids. Trimming at V came to 4 bases and at J to 6 bases, leaving 11 bases not matched to a gene. Germline V CDR1 and CDR2: LGHNA, YNFKEQ. This CDR3 is CASSRRGRALAGELFF. The DNA for the CDR3 is TGTGCCAGCAGCCGTCGGGGGAGGGCCCTCGCCGGGGAGCTGTTTTTT.

The chain employs TRBV5-1 and TRBJ1-4; tentative D call: TRBD1 (5 bases). Trimming stripped 4 bases from V and 3 bases from J, with 7 bases between. Germline-derived CDR1 and CDR2 are SGHRS and YFSETQ. The CDR3 contains 13 residues. CDR3 sequence: CASSRGANEKLFF. In DNA form, the CDR3 reads TGCGCCAGCAGCCGGGGGGCTAATGAAAAACTGTTTTTT.

The chain combines TRBV30 with TRBJ2-7; 9 positions match TRBD1. CDR1 is GTSNPN, CDR2 SVGIG, per germline (reference sequence). The V gene end was trimmed by 1 base and the J gene end by 7 bases; junction bases not matched to a gene: 8. This CDR3 is built from 14 residues. CDR3: CAWSDPNRGREQYF. The DNA for the CDR3 is TGTGCCTGGAGTGACCCAAACAGGGGGCGGGAGCAGTACTTC.

This chain uses TRBV27 with TRBJ2-7, with 11 bases matching TRBD2. J was trimmed by 0 bases and V by 7 bases; bases with no gene match: 5. Germline V lookup: CDR1 MNHEY, CDR2 SMNVEV (reference sequence). CDR3 size: 15 residues. The CDR3 here is CASNLAGGPSYEQYF. DNA of the CDR3: TGTGCCAGCAACCTAGCGGGAGGACCCTCCTACGAGCAGTACTTC.

This clone was counted once. The rearrangement links TRBV6-5 to TRBJ1-2; TRBD1 agrees at 12 bases. J lost 5 bases, V lost 7 bases, and 5 bases had no gene match. The CDR3 extends over 14 amino acids. CDR1 is MNHEY and CDR2 is SVGAGI in the germline V gene. CDR3 in DNA: TGTGCCAGCATGGGGGACAGGGGGCGATATGGCTACACCTTC. This gives the protein CASMGDRGRYGYTF.

V is TRBV18 and J is TRBJ2-2; D perhaps matches TRBD2 (6 bases). CDR1 KGHSH and CDR2 LQKENI come from the germline V gene. The length of the CDR3 is 16 residues. V lost 2 bases to trimming and J lost 3 bases, with 13 bases between them. CDR3: CASSPFLAKDTGELFF. CDR3 DNA: TGTGCCAGCTCACCATTCCTAGCGAAAGACACCGGGGAGCTGTTTTTT.

In this sample, this clone turned up once. The chain employs TRBV27 and TRBJ2-1, with 7 bases fitting TRBD2. Germline CDR1 MNHEY, CDR2 SMNVEV (reference sequence). V was pared by 6 bases and J by 6 bases, with 8 bases of the junction left unmatched. This CDR3 has 14 amino acids. In DNA form, the CDR3 reads TGTGCCAGCAGGGAAGGACTAGTGGGCAATGAGCAGTTCTTC. Its protein is CASREGLVGNEQFF.

This rearrangement joins TRBV11-3 to TRBJ2-5; D call uncertain. V was pared by 0 bases and J by 5 bases, with 4 bases between. Germline CDR1 SGHNT, CDR2 YENEEA. The CDR3 consists of 12 residues. The CDR3 is CASSLDLETQYF. CDR3 in DNA: TGTGCCAGCAGCTTAGATCTTGAGACCCAGTACTTC.

V gene TRBV24-1 combines with J gene TRBJ2-1; possibly TRBD2 for D (7 bases). The CDR3 loop spans 16 amino acids. Germline V gene data show CDR1 as KGHDR and CDR2 as SFDVKD. V lost 4 bases to trimming and J lost 2 bases, with 14 bases between them. CDR3 bases: TGTGCCACCAGTGACCCTAGGGGGGGAACCTACAATGAGCAGTTCTTC. Translation: CATSDPRGGTYNEQFF.

A few counts support this clone. This chain uses TRBV5-1 with TRBJ1-5, with 7 nucleotides matching TRBD1. V lost 3 bases and J lost 4; bases outside the gene matches: 7. CDR3 size: 15 residues. Germline CDR1 is SGHRS and CDR2 is YFSETQ. The CDR3 region has the DNA TGCGCCAGCAGCTCCGATGGGACAGTTAATCAGCCCCAGCATTTT. Its translation: CASSSDGTVNQPQHF.

This clone was detected only a few times. The chain uses TRBV5-6 and TRBJ2-7, with D possibly matching TRBD1 (5 bases). This CDR3 spans 15 amino acids. V was shortened by 1 base and J by 4 bases, with 15 bases between the two germline ends. CDR1 SGHDT and CDR2 YYEEEE come from the germline V gene. In DNA, the CDR3 is TGTGCCAGCAGCTTGTTTGGGGCGGCAGCTTACGAGCAGTACTTC. Encoded protein: CASSLFGAAAYEQYF.

This clone has only a few counts. The chain joins TRBV18 to TRBJ1-5, with TRBD1 matching over 10 bases. The CDR3 loop spans 16 amino acids. Germline CDR1 reads KGHSH; CDR2 reads LQKENI. J lost 8 bases, V lost 6 bases, and 13 bases had no gene match. Here the CDR3 DNA reads TGTGCCAGCTCTGCCGGGACAGGGGACTTTAGGGAGCCCCAGCATTTT. This gives the protein CASSAGTGDFREPQHF.

This chain links TRBV15 with TRBJ1-4, with a weak D call TRBD1 (5 bases). V was shortened by 0 bases and J by 5 bases, with 10 bases between the two germline ends. This CDR3 is 15 amino acids long. Looked up from germline, CDR1 is LNHNV and CDR2 is YYDKDF (reference sequence). The CDR3 loop reads CATSREDIRNEKLFF. The CDR3 DNA reads TGTGCCACCAGCAGAGAGGACATAAGGAATGAAAAACTGTTTTTT.

CDR3 residues: CAWNFNEKLFF. CDR3 DNA sequence: TGTGCCTGGAACTTCAATGAAAAACTGTTTTTT. The chain links TRBV30 to TRBJ1-4; D gene uncertain. Looked up from germline, CDR1 is GTSNPN and CDR2 is SVGIG (reference sequence). CDR3 length equals 11 residues. V was trimmed by 4 bases and J by 5 bases, leaving 5 bases between them.

V gene TRBV6-2 or TRBV6-3 combines with J gene TRBJ1-5; D might be TRBD1 (5 bases). V was shortened by 2 bases and J by 1 base, with 6 bases between the two germline ends. This CDR3 is built from 14 residues. Germline lookup yields CDR1 MNHEY and CDR2 SVGEGT. The CDR3 sequence is CASSYTGSNQPQHF. The CDR3 DNA is TGTGCCAGCAGTTACACAGGAAGCAATCAGCCCCAGCATTTT.

The rearrangement uses TRBV2 and TRBJ2-1; 7 bases line up with TRBD2. The CDR3 has 15 amino acids. Losses at the gene ends were 5 bases for V and 4 bases for J; bases not matched to a gene: 8. Germline V CDR1 and CDR2: SNHLY, FYNNEI. The DNA for the CDR3 is TGTGCCAGCAGTACCCTTGGACTAGGGTACAATGAGCAGTTCTTC. Translated, it gives CASSTLGLGYNEQFF.

A single count supports this clone. The chain combines TRBV3-1 (or the pseudogene TRBV3-2) with TRBJ1-6; TRBD1 matches 8 bases. The CDR3 sequence is 14 residues long. V trimming: 3 bases; J trimming: 5 bases; junction bases outside the gene matches: 0. Germline V gene lookup returns CDR1 LGHDT and CDR2 YNNKEL (reference sequence). CDR3 protein: CASSQGQDNSPLHF. CDR3 DNA: TGTGCCAGCAGCCAGGGACAGGATAATTCACCCCTCCACTTT.

V gene TRBV6-5 combines with J gene TRBJ1-2; weak D call: TRBD1 (5 bases). V lost 0 bases and J lost 5, with 16 bases in between. CDR1 MNHEY and CDR2 SVGAGI come from the germline V gene. This CDR3 contains 16 residues. The CDR3 here is CASSYSAATGLYGYTF. As DNA, the CDR3 is TGTGCCAGCAGTTACTCGGCAGCCACAGGTTTATATGGCTACACCTTC.

This chain links TRBV13 with TRBJ2-1, with TRBD2 as a possible D gene (6 bases). CDR1 and CDR2 (germline): PRHDT, FYEKMQ (reference sequence). The CDR3 length is 16 residues. V was cut by 4 bases and J by 10 bases, with 23 bases left in between. CDR3 in DNA: TGTGCCAGCAGCTATCGGACTAAGATCGCGCCCGGGGAGCAGTTCTTC. Translating it yields CASSYRTKIAPGEQFF.

V usage is TRBV15 and J usage is TRBJ1-2; D call uncertain. V was cut by 9 bases and J by 6 bases, with 20 bases left in between. Germline values: CDR1 LNHNV, CDR2 YYDKDF (reference sequence). CDR3 size: 14 residues. CDR3 region: CATTPGNQKDGYTF. In DNA, the CDR3 is TGTGCCACTACTCCCGGGAACCAGAAGGATGGCTACACCTTC.

J is TRBJ2-7 and V is TRBV27, with a weak D call TRBD2 (5 bases). Germline V gene data show CDR1 as MNHEY and CDR2 as SMNVEV (reference sequence). The CDR3 has 15 residues. V shed 5 bases and J shed 0 bases, with 14 bases lying between them. CDR3 DNA sequence: TGTGCCAGCAGTCCGGACTCTCTATACTCCTACGAGCAGTACTTC. Translating gives CASSPDSLYSYEQYF.

The chain has TRBV19 and TRBJ2-7; 8 positions match TRBD1. V trimming: 4 bases; J trimming: 0 bases; junction bases outside the gene matches: 5. There are 15 residues in the CDR3. Germline assignment: CDR1 LNHDA and CDR2 SQIVND (reference sequence). In DNA, the CDR3 is TGTGCCAGTAGTAGGGGACAGGACAACTCCTACGAGCAGTACTTC. It codes for CASSRGQDNSYEQYF.

This clone was counted a few times. The chain carries TRBV4-2 and TRBJ1-4, with 9 bases lining up with TRBD1. The CDR3 has 15 residues. Germline V gene data show CDR1 as LGHNA and CDR2 as YNFKEQ. Trimming at V came to 3 bases and at J to 7 bases, leaving 6 bases not matched to a gene. The CDR3 is CASSHSDRGGEKLFF. CDR3 in DNA: TGTGCCAGCAGCCACTCGGACAGGGGAGGTGAAAAACTGTTTTTT.

This sequence joins TRBV7-3 and TRBJ2-3, with TRBD1 identical over 11 bases. Per the germline V gene, CDR1 is SGHTA and CDR2 is FQGTGA. The CDR3 sequence is 15 residues long. The trim removed 4 bases at V and 5 bases at J, leaving 5 bases unmatched. The CDR3 here is CASSSPGQGVDTQYF. CDR3 bases: TGTGCCAGCAGCTCGCCGGGACAGGGGGTAGATACGCAGTATTTT.

The chain carries TRBV15 and TRBJ1-1, with D possibly being TRBD1 (5 bases). V lost 0 bases to trimming and J lost 1 base, with 18 bases between them. The CDR3 runs 18 residues. Germline V gene lookup returns CDR1 LNHNV and CDR2 YYDKDF (reference sequence). The CDR3 loop is CATSRDESVRVTNTEAFF. The CDR3 nucleotides are TGTGCCACCAGCAGAGATGAGTCTGTCAGGGTAACGAACACTGAAGCTTTCTTT.

This chain links TRBV7-9 with TRBJ2-2, with a weak D call TRBD2 (7 bases). Trimming cost V 8 bases and J 4 bases, with 17 bases left between them. The V gene's germline CDR1 is SEHNR and CDR2 FQNEAQ (reference sequence). The CDR3 consists of 15 residues. The DNA for the CDR3 is TGTGCCAGCGGGGGGGGCCAGCCAGTCACCGGGGAGCTGTTTTTT. Its translation is CASGGGQPVTGELFF.